The rows below give T cell receptor beta chains drawn from one sample of a study of blood T cells in healthy people across ages. TCRdb re-called the 5' RACE reads with MiXCR, one entry per CDR3 protein. This table has some 320,000 distinct CDR3 sequences, roughly 29% appearing once. The sequenced sample was blood. All receptors derive from a woman in her 70s in good health. The CDR3 runs from the conserved cysteine through the conserved F or W. Each record gives: V gene, J gene, clone size, D gene, CDR3 protein, CDR3 DNA. The D gene is left open where the match is weak. Size tells how often a clone was seen (once, few, many) or the class of an expanded clone, and some rows leave it out.

TRBV7-9	TRBJ1-1	.	.	CASSLSGNTEAFF	TGTGCCAGCAGCTTATCTGGGAACACTGAAGCTTTCTTT
TRBV15	TRBJ2-1	few	.	CATSREGASQADNEQFF	TGTGCCACCAGCAGAGAAGGGGCTAGTCAGGCCGACAATGAGCAGTTCTTC
TRBV5-1	TRBJ2-1	few	TRBD1	CASSLEGQGMNEQFF	TGCGCCAGCAGCTTGGAGGGACAGGGAATGAATGAGCAGTTCTTC
TRBV5-6	TRBJ2-5	many	TRBD2	CASSSGLAGETQYF	TGCGCCAGCAGCTCGGGACTAGCGGGAGAGACCCAGTACTTC
TRBV29-1	TRBJ2-7	.	.	CSVVGESYEQYF	TGCAGCGTTGTGGGGGAATCCTACGAGCAGTACTTC
TRBV29-1	TRBJ1-1	many	TRBD1	CSVSNRGATEAFF	TGCAGCGTTTCTAACAGGGGTGCCACTGAAGCTTTCTTT
TRBV5-1	TRBJ1-1	few	.	CASSLGGRGTEAFF	TGCGCCAGCAGCTTGGGGGGGAGGGGCACTGAAGCTTTCTTT
TRBV5-1	TRBJ1-2	.	TRBD1	CASSLDPGTAYGYTF	TGCGCCAGCAGCTTGGACCCCGGGACAGCTTATGGCTACACCTTC
TRBV20-1	TRBJ1-2	few	.	CSARGAESPGNYGYTF	TGCAGTGCTAGAGGGGCAGAGTCTCCGGGTAACTATGGCTACACCTTC
TRBV5-1	TRBJ2-1	.	TRBD2	CASSLGGGVYNEQFF	TGCGCCAGCAGCCTGGGTGGGGGGGTTTACAATGAGCAGTTCTTC
TRBV28	TRBJ2-3	few	TRBD2	CASSFGGSDTQYF	TGTGCCAGCAGTTTCGGGGGGTCAGATACGCAGTATTTT